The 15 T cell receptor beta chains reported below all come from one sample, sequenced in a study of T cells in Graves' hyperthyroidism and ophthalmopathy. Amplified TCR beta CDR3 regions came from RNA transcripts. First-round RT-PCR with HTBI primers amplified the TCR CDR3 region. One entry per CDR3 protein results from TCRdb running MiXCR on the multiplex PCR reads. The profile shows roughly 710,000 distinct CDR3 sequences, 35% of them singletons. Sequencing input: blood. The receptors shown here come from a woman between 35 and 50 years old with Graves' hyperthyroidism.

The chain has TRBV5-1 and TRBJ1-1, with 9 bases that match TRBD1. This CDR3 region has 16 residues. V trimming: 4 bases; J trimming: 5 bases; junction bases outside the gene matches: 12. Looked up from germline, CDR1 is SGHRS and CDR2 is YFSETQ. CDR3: CASSLFPGQGLTEAFF. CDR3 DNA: TGCGCCAGCAGCCTCTTTCCGGGACAGGGACTTACTGAAGCTTTCTTT.

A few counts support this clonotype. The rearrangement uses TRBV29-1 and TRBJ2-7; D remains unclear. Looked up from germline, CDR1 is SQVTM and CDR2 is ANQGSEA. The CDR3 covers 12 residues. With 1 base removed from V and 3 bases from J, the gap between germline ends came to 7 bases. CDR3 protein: CSVEGDLYEQYF. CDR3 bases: TGCAGCGTTGAAGGGGATCTCTACGAGCAGTACTTC.

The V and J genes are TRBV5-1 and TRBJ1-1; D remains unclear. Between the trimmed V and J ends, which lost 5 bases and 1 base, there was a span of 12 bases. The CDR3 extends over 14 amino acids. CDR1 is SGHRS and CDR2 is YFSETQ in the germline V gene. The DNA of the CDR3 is TGCGCCAGCAGTCGCCATACAGAGAACACTGAAGCTTTCTTT. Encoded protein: CASSRHTENTEAFF.

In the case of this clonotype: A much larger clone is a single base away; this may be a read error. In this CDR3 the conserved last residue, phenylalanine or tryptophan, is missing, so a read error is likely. CDR3 bases: TGTGCCAGCAGCTCATACAGGGACCGGAACACTGAAGCTTTCCTT. It specifies CASSSYRDRNTEAFL. The chain combines TRBV7-9 with TRBJ1-1; D possibly corresponds to TRBD1 (6 bases). The V gene's germline CDR1 is SEHNR and CDR2 FQNEAQ (reference sequence). V was pared by 4 bases and J by 1 base, with 13 bases between. The CDR3 spans 15 residues.

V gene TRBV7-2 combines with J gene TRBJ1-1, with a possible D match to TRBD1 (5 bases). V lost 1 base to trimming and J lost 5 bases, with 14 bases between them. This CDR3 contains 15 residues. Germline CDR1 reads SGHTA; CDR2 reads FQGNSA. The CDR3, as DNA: TGTGCCAGCAGCTTAGACATATCCGGGGGGACTGAAGCTTTCTTT. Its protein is CASSLDISGGTEAFF.

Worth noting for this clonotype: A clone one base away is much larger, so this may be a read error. The CDR3 nucleotides read TGTGCCAGCAGCTCTCTTCAGCCCGGCGGGGAGACCCAGTACTTC. This sequence encodes CASSSLQPGGETQYF. The genes are TRBV7-2 and TRBJ2-5; weak D call: TRBD2 (5 bases). The germline gives CDR1 SGHTA, CDR2 FQGNSA. The CDR3 totals 15 residues. The V end lost 4 bases, the J end lost 5 bases, and 17 bases lay between the germline ends.

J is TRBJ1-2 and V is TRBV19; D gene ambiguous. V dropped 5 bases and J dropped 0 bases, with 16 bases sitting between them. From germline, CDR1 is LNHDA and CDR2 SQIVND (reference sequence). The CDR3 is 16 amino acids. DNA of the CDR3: TGTGCCAGTAGTCCCGCCGGAAGTCAAGCTAACTATGGCTACACCTTC. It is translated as CASSPAGSQANYGYTF. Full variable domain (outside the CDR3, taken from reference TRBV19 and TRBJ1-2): DGGITQSPKYLFRKEGQNVTLSCEQNLNHDAMYWYRQDPGQGLRLIYYSQIVNDFQKGDIAEGYSVSREKKESFPLTVTSAQKNPTAFYLCASSPAGSQANYGYTFGSGTRLTVV.

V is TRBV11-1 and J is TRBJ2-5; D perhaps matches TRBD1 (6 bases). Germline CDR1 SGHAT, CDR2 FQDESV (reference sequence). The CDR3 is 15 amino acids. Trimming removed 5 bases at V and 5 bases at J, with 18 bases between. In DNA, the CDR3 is TGTGCCAGCAGCCCGGGACAATCGGACGGGGAGACCCAGTACTTC. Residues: CASSPGQSDGETQYF. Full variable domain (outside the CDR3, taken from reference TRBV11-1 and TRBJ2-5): EAEVAQSPRYKITEKSQAVAFWCDPISGHATLYWYRQILGQGPELLVQFQDESVVDDSQLPKDRFSAERLKGVDSTLKIQPAELGDSAMYLCASSPGQSDGETQYFGPGTRLLVL.

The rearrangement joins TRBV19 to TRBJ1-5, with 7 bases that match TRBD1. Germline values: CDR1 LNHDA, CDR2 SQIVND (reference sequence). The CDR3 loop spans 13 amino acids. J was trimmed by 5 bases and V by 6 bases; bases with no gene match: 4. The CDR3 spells CASRRDRDQPQHF. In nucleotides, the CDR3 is TGTGCCAGTAGGAGAGACAGGGATCAGCCCCAGCATTTT.

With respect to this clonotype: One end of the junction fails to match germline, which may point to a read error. In DNA, the CDR3 is TGTGCCAGCAGCTTAATGTTGTCCCGCAGGGTTAATGAAAAACCGTTTTTT. Amino acids: CASSLMLSRRVNEKPFF. The chain is built from TRBV7-8 and TRBJ1-4, with D possibly being TRBD1 (5 bases). Germline CDR1 is SGHVS and CDR2 is FQNEAQ. The CDR3 is 17 amino acids.

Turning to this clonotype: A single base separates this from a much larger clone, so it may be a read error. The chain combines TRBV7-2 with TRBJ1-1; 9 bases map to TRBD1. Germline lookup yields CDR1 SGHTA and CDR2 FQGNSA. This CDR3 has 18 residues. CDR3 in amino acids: CASSLTYYRGRGNTEALF. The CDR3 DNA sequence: TGTGCCAGCAGCCTTACCTACTACAGGGGGCGAGGGAACACTGAAGCTCTCTTT.

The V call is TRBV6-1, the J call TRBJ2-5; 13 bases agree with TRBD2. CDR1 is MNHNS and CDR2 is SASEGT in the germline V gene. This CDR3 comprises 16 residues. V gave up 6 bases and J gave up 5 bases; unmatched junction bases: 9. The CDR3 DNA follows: TGTGCCAGCAGCGATTGGACTAGCGGGAGCGGGGAGACCCAGTACTTC. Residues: CASSDWTSGSGETQYF.

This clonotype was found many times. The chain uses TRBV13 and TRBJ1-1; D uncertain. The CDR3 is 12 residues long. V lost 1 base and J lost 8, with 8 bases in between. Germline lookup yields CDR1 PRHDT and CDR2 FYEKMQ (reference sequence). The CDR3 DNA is TGTGCCAGCAGCTTAGTGGGCAGGGAAGCTTTCTTT. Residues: CASSLVGREAFF.

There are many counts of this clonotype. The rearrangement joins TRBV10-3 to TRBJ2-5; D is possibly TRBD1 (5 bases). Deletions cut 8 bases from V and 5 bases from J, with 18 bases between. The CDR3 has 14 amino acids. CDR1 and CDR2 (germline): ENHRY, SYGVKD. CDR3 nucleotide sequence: TGTGCCATCGGCGGCAGGGCGATCGGGGAGACCCAGTACTTC. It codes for CAIGGRAIGETQYF.

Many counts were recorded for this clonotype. CDR3 nucleotides: TGCGCCAGCAGCGGGGGGCCTGGATACGAGCAGTACTTC. Translation: CASSGGPGYEQYF. The V call is TRBV5-1, the J call TRBJ2-7; perhaps D is TRBD1 or TRBD2 (6 bases each). The V end lost 4 bases, the J end lost 4 bases, and 12 bases lay between the germline ends. The CDR3 totals 13 residues. Germline V lookup: CDR1 SGHRS, CDR2 YFSETQ.